Below are 26 T cell receptor beta chains sequenced from a single sample in a study of blood T cell repertoires in COVID-19. Repertoires were generated with immunoSEQ multiplex PCR, while TCRdb's copy carries only in-frame clones and drops some. The sample has fewer than 300,000 clones; 90% to 95% are singletons. The source material was peripheral blood. Receptors originate from a woman younger than 45 with COVID-19, enrolled during active disease.

This clone turned up a few times. The chain uses TRBV27 and TRBJ1-2, with D tentatively TRBD1 (6 bases). This CDR3 is built from 15 residues. The ends were cut back, 10 bases at V and 2 bases at J, with 20 bases in the middle. Germline V gene sequence: CDR1 MNHEY, CDR2 SMNVEV (reference sequence). CDR3 sequence (DNA): TGTGCCACCTTCTCCAGGGGCCACGGCAACTATGGCTACACCTTC. It yields the protein CATFSRGHGNYGYTF.

This clone was recorded a few times. CDR3 sequence reads: CASSRRGPGTGELFF. CDR3 DNA sequence: TGTGCCAGCAGCCGAAGGGGGCCGGGCACCGGGGAGCTGTTTTTT. The chain employs TRBV3-1 (or the pseudogene TRBV3-2) and TRBJ2-2; 7 nucleotides line up with TRBD1. The V gene end was trimmed by 4 bases and the J gene end by 4 bases; junction bases not matched to a gene: 6. Germline V gene lookup returns CDR1 LGHDT and CDR2 YNNKEL (reference sequence). The CDR3 is 15 amino acids.

The chain joins TRBV19 to TRBJ1-1; D remains ambiguous. CDR3 length: 15 residues. Germline values: CDR1 LNHDA, CDR2 SQIVND (reference sequence). Trimming took 3 bases from V and 11 from J, leaving 22 bases between them. The CDR3 DNA reads TGTGCCAGTAGTATCCCGGGGAGGAATTCCCTGGGGGCTTTCTTT. Translated: CASSIPGRNSLGAFF.

This chain uses TRBV19 with TRBJ1-2; 8 bases are shared with TRBD1. V shed 5 bases, J shed 4 bases, and the junction held 3 bases outside the gene matches. Germline lookup yields CDR1 LNHDA and CDR2 SQIVND (reference sequence). The CDR3 length is 13 residues. CDR3 residues: CASSPGGIYGYTF. The CDR3, as DNA: TGTGCCAGTAGTCCAGGGGGCATCTATGGCTACACCTTC.

Comment on this clone: Other DNA sequences in this sample translate to the same CDR3. The gene calls are TRBV15 and TRBJ1-1; maybe TRBD1 (5 bases). The CDR3 consists of 13 residues. Germline-derived CDR1 and CDR2 are LNHNV and YYDKDF (reference sequence). The V and J ends lost 3 bases and 3 bases respectively, with 8 bases between them. The chain's CDR3 is CATSSRRDTEAFF. The DNA of the CDR3 is TGTGCCACCAGCAGTCGCAGGGACACTGAAGCTTTCTTT.

CDR3 DNA sequence: TGTGCCATCAGTGGTTTGGGACTAGCTGTCCACGAGCAGTACTTC. This sequence encodes CAISGLGLAVHEQYF. This chain uses TRBV10-3 with TRBJ2-7; 9 bases line up with TRBD2. In germline, CDR1 is ENHRY, CDR2 SYGVKD. The V gene end was trimmed by 4 bases and the J gene end by 5 bases; junction bases not matched to a gene: 9. This CDR3 is built from 15 residues.

A single count supports this clone. V usage is TRBV6-2 or TRBV6-3 and J usage is TRBJ2-2; D may be TRBD1 (6 bases). Trimming shortened V by 5 bases and J by 3 bases, and 16 bases separated the two germline ends. Germline lookup yields CDR1 MNHEY and CDR2 SVGEGT. CDR3 length equals 16 residues. CDR3 region: CASSRRTVSDTGELFF. The CDR3 coding sequence is TGTGCCAGCAGTCGACGGACAGTTTCGGACACCGGGGAGCTGTTTTTT.

This sequence joins TRBV6-1 and TRBJ1-4; D is perhaps TRBD1 (6 bases). Trimming left V 1 base short and J 8 bases short, with 14 bases between. This CDR3 region has 15 residues. Germline loops: CDR1 MNHNS, CDR2 SASEGT. DNA of the CDR3: TGTGCCAGCAGTGAAGGGGGTGGGGGCTGGGAAAAACTGTTTTTT. Translating it yields CASSEGGGGWEKLFF.

The count of this clone is one. The J gene is TRBJ1-1, the V gene TRBV4-2, with TRBD1 identical over 8 bases. There are 17 residues in the CDR3. The ends lost 0 bases at V and 2 bases at J; junction bases unmatched: 8. Germline V gene data show CDR1 as LGHNA and CDR2 as YNFKEQ. DNA of the CDR3: TGTGCCAGCAGCCAAGATAGCAGGGGGCGGCCAAACACTGAAGCTTTCTTT. Its protein product is CASSQDSRGRPNTEAFF.

This chain links TRBV27 with TRBJ1-2, with D uncertain. The CDR3 is 14 amino acids. V was shortened by 6 bases and J by 4 bases, with 15 bases between the two germline ends. Per the germline V gene, CDR1 is MNHEY and CDR2 is SMNVEV (reference sequence). Written as DNA, the CDR3 is TGTGCCAGCAGCCCCACGCGGGAGCTCTATGGCTACACCTTC. Translating gives CASSPTRELYGYTF.

V is TRBV3-1 (or the pseudogene TRBV3-2) and J is TRBJ2-5; TRBD2 matches 7 bases. Germline V CDR1 and CDR2: LGHDT, YNNKEL (reference sequence). V trimming: 3 bases; J trimming: 3 bases; junction bases outside the gene matches: 1. The CDR3 has 13 residues. CDR3 DNA sequence: TGTGCCAGCAGCCAGCTAGCGGAAGAGACCCAGTACTTC. This encodes CASSQLAEETQYF.

This chain joins TRBV27 and TRBJ2-3; 7 positions match TRBD1. J lost 2 bases, V lost 9 bases, and 14 bases had no gene match. The germline gives CDR1 MNHEY, CDR2 SMNVEV (reference sequence). The CDR3 covers 16 residues. The CDR3 is CASKGLGGGDTDTQYF. CDR3 nucleotide sequence: TGTGCCAGTAAGGGCCTAGGGGGCGGTGACACAGATACGCAGTATTTT.

This clone was seen only a few times. The chain carries TRBV11-3 and TRBJ2-5; tentatively, D is TRBD2 (6 bases). The CDR3 runs 15 residues. CDR1 is SGHNT, CDR2 YENEEA, per germline. V was trimmed by 5 bases and J by 5 bases, leaving 18 bases between them. CDR3 sequence (DNA): TGTGCCAGCAGCGACGGCGGGGACTCTTTGGAGACCCAGTACTTC. Its translation: CASSDGGDSLETQYF. The full variable domain, in which reference TRBV11-3 and TRBJ2-5 provide the parts outside the CDR3, is EAGVVQSPRYKIIEKKQPVAFWCNPISGHNTLYWYLQNLGQGPELLIRYENEEAVDDSQLPKDRFSAERLKGVDSTLKIQPAELGDSAVYLCASSDGGDSLETQYFGPGTRLLVL.

This clone came up a few times. CDR3 sequence: CASSRGGVYEQYF. The CDR3 bases are TGTGCCAGCAGCCGAGGGGGGGTTTACGAGCAGTACTTC. The V and J genes are TRBV5-4 and TRBJ2-7; a weak D match, TRBD2 (7 bases). Germline V gives CDR1 SGHNT, CDR2 YYREEE (reference sequence). There are 13 residues in the CDR3. V lost 4 bases to trimming and J lost 4 bases, with 12 bases between them.

The chain has TRBV19 and TRBJ1-1; D is unclear. The V gene's germline CDR1 is LNHDA and CDR2 SQIVND (reference sequence). The length of the CDR3 is 15 residues. The V and J ends lost 5 bases and 0 bases respectively, with 13 bases between them. The CDR3 spells CASSLTGSMNTEAFF. As DNA, the CDR3 is TGTGCCAGTAGTCTAACGGGTTCCATGAACACTGAAGCTTTCTTT.

This chain uses TRBV6-1 with TRBJ2-1, with 8 bases matching TRBD1. The CDR3 totals 16 residues. Germline CDR1 reads MNHNS; CDR2 reads SASEGT. V gave up 3 bases and J gave up 4 bases; unmatched junction bases: 8. The chain's CDR3 is CASSEGVGTGYNEQFF. In nucleotides, the CDR3 is TGTGCCAGCAGTGAGGGGGTCGGGACAGGATACAATGAGCAGTTCTTC.

V usage is TRBV5-4 and J usage is TRBJ1-6; 9 bases are a match to TRBD1. Germline V gene lookup returns CDR1 SGHNT and CDR2 YYREEE (reference sequence). The CDR3 runs to 14 residues. Losses at the gene ends were 3 bases for V and 6 bases for J; bases not matched to a gene: 1. The CDR3 DNA is TGTGCCAGCAGCTCGGGACAGGGTAATTCACCCCTCCACTTT. This sequence encodes CASSSGQGNSPLHF. Variable domain in full (rest from reference TRBV5-4 and TRBJ1-6): ETGVTQSPTHLIKTRGQQVTLRCSSQSGHNTVSWYQQALGQGPQFIFQYYREEENGRGNFPPRFSGLQFPNYSSELNVNALELDDSALYLCASSSGQGNSPLHFGNGTRLTVT.

The chain employs TRBV10-3 and TRBJ2-5; D is possibly TRBD2 (6 bases). Trimming pared 0 bases from V and 4 bases from J, leaving 15 bases between. Germline loops: CDR1 ENHRY, CDR2 SYGVKD. CDR3 length: 16 residues. The CDR3 here is CAISESFTGARETQYF. In DNA form, the CDR3 reads TGTGCCATCAGTGAGTCGTTCACGGGAGCGAGAGAGACCCAGTACTTC.

The chain uses TRBV27 and TRBJ1-3, with D unclear. Trimming cost V 2 bases and J 4 bases, with 3 bases left between them. The CDR3 has 12 residues. The germline V gene encodes CDR1 MNHEY and CDR2 SMNVEV (reference sequence). The DNA for the CDR3 is TGTGCCAGCAGTTTAGGCGGAAACACCATATATTTT. Residues: CASSLGGNTIYF.

The chain combines TRBV27 with TRBJ2-1; 7 bases map to TRBD2. This CDR3 has 16 amino acids. CDR1 and CDR2 from the germline V gene are MNHEY and SMNVEV (reference sequence). V lost 5 bases and J lost 7; bases outside the gene matches: 14. CDR3 sequence reads: CASSQSLAGTGNEQFF. The CDR3 DNA follows: TGTGCCAGCAGTCAATCGTTAGCGGGTACGGGAAATGAGCAGTTCTTC.

The table lists this clone with a few counts. In DNA, the CDR3 is TGTGCCAGTAAACGGACAAGCGAGGATGCCCAGCATTTT. Translation gives CASKRTSEDAQHF. The chain couples TRBV19 to TRBJ1-5; TRBD1 might be the D (5 bases). This CDR3 has 13 residues. Germline loops: CDR1 LNHDA, CDR2 SQIVND (reference sequence). Between the trimmed V and J ends, which lost 7 bases and 11 bases, there was a span of 18 bases.

The chain couples TRBV5-5 to TRBJ2-2, with D possibly being TRBD1 (6 bases). This CDR3 comprises 16 residues. Germline-derived CDR1 and CDR2 are SGHKS and YYEKEE (reference sequence). Trimming took off 4 bases at V and 3 bases at J, with 16 bases between the two ends. CDR3 DNA sequence: TGTGCCAGCAGCCGTCCACAGGGCGCTGACACCGGGGAGCTGTTTTTT. This gives the protein CASSRPQGADTGELFF.

The genes are TRBV27 and TRBJ1-5; D not certain. The CDR3 contains 14 residues. Germline loops: CDR1 MNHEY, CDR2 SMNVEV (reference sequence). The V gene lost 5 bases and the J gene lost 7 bases, with 15 bases spanning the gap. This CDR3 is CASSRGGGIQPQHF. DNA for the CDR3: TGTGCCAGCAGTCGCGGAGGAGGTATACAGCCCCAGCATTTT.

V is TRBV14 and J is TRBJ1-1, with D unresolved. The CDR3 is made up of 12 amino acids. V was shortened by 0 bases and J by 10 bases, with 9 bases between the two germline ends. CDR1 and CDR2 from the germline V gene are SGHDN and FVKESK. The CDR3 region is CASSQDFVGAFF. The CDR3 nucleotides read TGTGCCAGCAGCCAAGATTTCGTCGGAGCTTTCTTT.

The rearrangement joins TRBV30 to TRBJ2-1, with TRBD2 identical over 14 bases. Germline V lookup: CDR1 GTSNPN, CDR2 SVGIG (reference sequence). This CDR3 is built from 19 residues. V lost 2 bases and J lost 8; bases outside the gene matches: 17. The CDR3 DNA reads as TGTGCCTGGAGTCCTACGGGACTAGCGGGAGTCGGGTGGAAGGATGAGCAGTTCTTC. Residues: CAWSPTGLAGVGWKDEQFF. Supplemented by reference TRBV30 and TRBJ2-1, the full variable domain reads SQTIHQWPATLVQPVGSPLSLECTVEGTSNPNLYWYRQAAGRGLQLLFYSVGIGQISSEVPQNLSASRPQDRQFILSSKKLLLSDSGFYLCAWSPTGLAGVGWKDEQFFGPGTRLTVL.

The CDR3 DNA is TGCAGCGTTGTCCCCAGGAACACTGAAGCTTTCTTT. The encoded protein is CSVVPRNTEAFF. V and J are TRBV29-1 and TRBJ1-1; D is unresolved. Germline loops: CDR1 SQVTM, CDR2 ANQGSEA. The CDR3 consists of 12 residues. V dropped 4 bases and J dropped 1 base, with 7 bases sitting between them.